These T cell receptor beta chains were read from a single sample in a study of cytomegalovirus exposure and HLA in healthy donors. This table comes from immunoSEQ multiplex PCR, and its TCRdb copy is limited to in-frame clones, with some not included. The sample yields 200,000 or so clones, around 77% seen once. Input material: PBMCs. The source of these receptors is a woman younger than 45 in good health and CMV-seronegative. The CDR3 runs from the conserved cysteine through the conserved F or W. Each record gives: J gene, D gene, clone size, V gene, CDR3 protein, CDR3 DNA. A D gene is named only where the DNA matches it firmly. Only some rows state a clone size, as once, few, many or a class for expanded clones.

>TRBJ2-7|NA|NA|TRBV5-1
CASSLAVGVTEQYF
TGCGCCAGCAGCTTGGCGGTGGGAGTTACCGAGCAGTACTTC
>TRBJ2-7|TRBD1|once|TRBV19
CASSTTGTGSYEQYF
TGTGCCAGTAGTACTACCGGGACAGGCTCCTACGAGCAGTACTTC
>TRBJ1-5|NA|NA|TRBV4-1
CASSQDGEGNQPQHF
TGCGCCAGCAGCCAAGATGGGGAGGGGAATCAGCCCCAGCATTTT
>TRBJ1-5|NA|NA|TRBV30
CAWSVGAGNNQPQHF
TGTGCCTGGAGTGTAGGGGCAGGGAACAATCAGCCCCAGCATTTT
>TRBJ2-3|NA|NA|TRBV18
CASSPSGDTQYF
TGTGCCAGCTCACCATCGGGAGACACGCAGTATTTT
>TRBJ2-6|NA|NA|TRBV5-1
CASSLAPRGSGANVLTF
TGCGCCAGCAGCTTGGCCCCCCGGGGCTCTGGGGCCAACGTCCTGACTTTC
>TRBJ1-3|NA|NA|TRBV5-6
CASSEGTGSSGNTIYF
TGTGCCAGCAGCGAAGGGACCGGGAGCTCTGGAAACACCATATATTTT
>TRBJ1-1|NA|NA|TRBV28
CATGDRILSPNTEAFF
TGTGCCACCGGCGACAGGATCCTATCCCCGAACACTGAAGCTTTCTTT
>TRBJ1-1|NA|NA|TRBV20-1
CATARPTEAFF
TGTGCGACAGCCAGGCCCACTGAAGCTTTCTTT
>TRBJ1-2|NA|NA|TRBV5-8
CASSLTVGSDYTF
TGTGCCAGCAGCTTGACCGTCGGGTCCGACTACACCTTC
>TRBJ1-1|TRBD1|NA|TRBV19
CASRRQGNTEAFF
TGTGCCAGTAGGAGACAGGGGAACACTGAAGCTTTCTTT
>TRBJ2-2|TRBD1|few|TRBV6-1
CATYRGLLGTGELFF
TGTGCTACGTACAGGGGGCTCCTGGGCACCGGGGAGCTGTTTTTT
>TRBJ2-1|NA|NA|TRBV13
CASSLGSAGYNEQFF
TGTGCCAGCAGCTTAGGTAGCGCTGGCTACAATGAGCAGTTCTTC
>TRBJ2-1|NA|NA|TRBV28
CASSLSIGEQFF
TGTGCCAGCAGTTTGAGCATCGGGGAGCAGTTCTTC
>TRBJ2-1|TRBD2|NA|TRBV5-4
CASSFGGGKYNEQFF
TGTGCCAGCAGCTTTGGCGGGGGAAAGTACAATGAGCAGTTCTTC
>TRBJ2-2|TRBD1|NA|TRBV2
CASWTGVTGELFF
TGTGCCAGTTGGACAGGGGTCACCGGGGAGCTGTTTTTT
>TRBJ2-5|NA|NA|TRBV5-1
CASTTNDQETQYF
TGCGCCAGCACCACTAACGACCAAGAGACCCAGTACTTC
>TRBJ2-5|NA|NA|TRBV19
CASSIDPPGTGRQETQYF
TGTGCCAGTAGTATAGATCCCCCGGGGACTGGCCGACAAGAGACCCAGTACTTC
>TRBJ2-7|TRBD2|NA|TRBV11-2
CASSLTSGLSYEQYF
TGTGCCAGCAGCCTCACTAGCGGCCTCTCCTACGAGCAGTACTTC
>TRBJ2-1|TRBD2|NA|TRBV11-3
CASSLHLAGVVEQFF
TGTGCCAGCAGCCTCCATCTAGCGGGGGTGGTTGAGCAGTTCTTC
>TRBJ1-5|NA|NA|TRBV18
CASSQTRDSLGNQPQHF
TGTGCCAGCTCCCAAACCCGGGACTCTTTGGGCAATCAGCCCCAGCATTTT
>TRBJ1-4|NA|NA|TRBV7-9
CASTFGVAGHIEKLFF
TGTGCCAGCACCTTCGGTGTGGCAGGCCACATAGAAAAACTGTTTTTT
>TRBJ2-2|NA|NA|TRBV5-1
CASSLPAGRGDTGELFF
TGCGCCAGCAGCTTACCCGCGGGCAGGGGGGACACCGGGGAGCTGTTTTTT
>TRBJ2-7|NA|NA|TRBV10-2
CASSPGEGPEQYF
TGCGCCAGCAGCCCGGGCGAGGGTCCCGAGCAGTACTTC
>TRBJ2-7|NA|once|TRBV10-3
CAISEVDEQYF
TGTGCCATCAGTGAGGTAGACGAGCAGTACTTC
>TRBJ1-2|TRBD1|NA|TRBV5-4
CASSLKQGALGYTF
TGTGCCAGCAGCTTGAAGCAGGGGGCGCTTGGCTACACCTTC
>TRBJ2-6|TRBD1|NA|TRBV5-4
CASSSSRDRAGANVLTF
TGTGCCAGCAGCTCGTCCCGGGACAGGGCTGGGGCCAACGTCCTGACTTTC
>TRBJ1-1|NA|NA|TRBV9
CASSDIGGEGTEAFF
TGTGCCAGCAGCGACATTGGAGGCGAGGGCACTGAAGCTTTCTTT
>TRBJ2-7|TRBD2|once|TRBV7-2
CASSRTSDSYEQYF
TGTGCCAGCAGCCGGACTAGCGACTCCTACGAGCAGTACTTC
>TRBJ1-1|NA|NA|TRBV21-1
CASSATHRGMNTEAFF
TGTGCCAGCAGCGCTACCCACAGGGGCATGAACACTGAAGCTTTCTTT
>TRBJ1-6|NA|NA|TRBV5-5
CASSLQGSYNSPLHF
TGTGCCAGCAGCTTGCAGGGGTCCTATAATTCACCCCTCCACTTT
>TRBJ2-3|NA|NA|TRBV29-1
CSVDRGGTDTQYF
TGCAGCGTTGACAGGGGTGGGACAGATACGCAGTATTTT
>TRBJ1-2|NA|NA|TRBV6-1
CASSEKVGRYGYTF
TGTGCCAGCAGTGAAAAGGTGGGGCGGTATGGCTACACCTTC
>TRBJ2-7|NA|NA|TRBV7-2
CASSFGRRYEQYF
TGTGCCAGCAGCTTCGGCAGGAGGTACGAGCAGTACTTC
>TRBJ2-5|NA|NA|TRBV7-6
CASSNRVQETQYF
TGTGCCAGCAGCAACAGGGTTCAAGAGACCCAGTACTTC
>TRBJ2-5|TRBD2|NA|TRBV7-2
CASSFGLAGGYQETQYF
TGTGCCAGCAGCTTTGGACTAGCGGGGGGGTACCAAGAGACCCAGTACTTC
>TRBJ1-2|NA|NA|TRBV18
CASSPFRWKGGDGYTF
TGTGCCAGCTCACCTTTTAGATGGAAAGGGGGAGACGGCTACACCTTC
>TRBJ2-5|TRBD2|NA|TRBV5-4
CASSFGLAGQETQYF
TGTGCCAGCAGCTTCGGACTAGCGGGTCAAGAGACCCAGTACTTC
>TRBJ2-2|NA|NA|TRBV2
CASDSYDSDTGELFF
TGTGCCAGCGACAGTTACGACTCCGACACCGGGGAGCTGTTTTTT
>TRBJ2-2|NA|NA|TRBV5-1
CASSLGRAGELFF
TGCGCCAGCAGCTTGGGGCGGGCCGGGGAGCTGTTTTTT
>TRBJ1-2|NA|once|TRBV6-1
CASSEGGDYGYTF
TGTGCCAGCAGTGAAGGGGGGGACTATGGCTACACCTTC
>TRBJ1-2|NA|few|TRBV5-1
CASSLGSGSPHVDGYTF
TGCGCCAGCAGCTTGGGGTCAGGGTCCCCACACGTCGATGGCTACACCTTC
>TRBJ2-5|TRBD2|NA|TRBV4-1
CASSLSGTSGRAETQYF
TGCGCCAGCAGCCTTTCCGGGACTAGCGGGAGGGCGGAGACCCAGTACTTC
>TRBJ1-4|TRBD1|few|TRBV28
CASSSQDPGQGVYEKLFF
TGTGCCAGCAGTTCCCAAGATCCGGGACAGGGGGTTTATGAAAAACTGTTTTTT
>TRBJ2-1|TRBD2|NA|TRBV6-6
CASSSRTSGLYNEQFF
TGTGCCAGCAGCTCCCGGACTAGCGGGCTGTACAATGAGCAGTTCTTC
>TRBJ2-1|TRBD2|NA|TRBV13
CASSPGLAVYNEQFF
TGTGCCAGCAGTCCGGGACTAGCGGTATACAATGAGCAGTTCTTC
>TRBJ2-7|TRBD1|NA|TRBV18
CASSHGQGVAYEQYF
TGTGCCAGCTCACATGGACAGGGAGTCGCCTACGAGCAGTACTTC
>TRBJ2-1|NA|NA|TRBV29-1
CSVAAAGSNNEQFF
TGCAGCGTTGCAGCAGCGGGTAGCAACAATGAGCAGTTCTTC
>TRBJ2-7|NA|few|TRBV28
CASSLAWPALQVQGLYEQYF
TGTGCCAGCAGTCTTGCCTGGCCCGCCTTACAGGTCCAGGGCTTATACGAGCAGTACTTC
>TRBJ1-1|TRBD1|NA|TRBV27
CASSLLGGRGLTEAFF
TGTGCCAGCAGTTTATTAGGGGGCAGGGGGCTCACTGAAGCTTTCTTT
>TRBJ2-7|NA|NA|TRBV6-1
CASSHYEQYF
TGTGCCAGCAGTCACTACGAGCAGTACTTC
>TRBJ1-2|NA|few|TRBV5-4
CASSHPWQGGNYGYTF
TGTGCCAGCAGCCACCCCTGGCAGGGAGGGAACTATGGCTACACCTTC
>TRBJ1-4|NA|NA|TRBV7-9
CASSPGQTRFEKLFF
TGTGCCAGCAGTCCAGGACAGACCCGTTTTGAAAAACTGTTTTTT
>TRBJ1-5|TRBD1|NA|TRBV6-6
CASRSQGDGQPQHF
TGTGCCAGCAGGTCACAGGGGGACGGTCAGCCCCAGCATTTT